The rows below give T cell receptor beta chains drawn from one sample of a study of response to subunit inactivated influenza vaccine. TCRdb fed the RT-PCR reads into MiXCR, producing one record per CDR3 protein. The data contain about 610,000 distinct CDR3 sequences, about 15% of them singletons. Here the sequenced sample was PBMCs from blood, taken 11 to 12 days after vaccination. The receptors shown here come from a man aged 45-65 years who received an inactivated influenza vaccine. Both conserved end residues are part of each CDR3. The order of the fields is CDR3 length, V gene, clone size, J gene, D gene, CDR3 protein, CDR3 DNA. The D gene is left open where the match is weak. Where a row states a size, it is once, few, many or the class of an expanded clone; other rows omit it.

>15|TRBV28|few|TRBJ2-3|.
CASSPHRELTDTQYF
TGTGCCAGCAGTCCACACCGGGAGCTCACAGATACGCAGTATTTT
>14|TRBV4-3|.|TRBJ1-1|.
CASSPKTGYTEAFF
TGCGCCAGCAGCCCAAAAACAGGTTACACTGAAGCTTTCTTT
>14|TRBV12-3/TRBV12-4|.|TRBJ1-6|.
CASRPGLSGSPLHF
TGTGCCAGCAGACCCGGGCTATCGGGGTCACCCCTCCACTTT
>14|TRBV5-1|few|TRBJ2-7|.
CASSFQGHSYEQYF
TGCGCCAGCAGCTTTCAGGGGCACTCCTACGAGCAGTACTTC
>14|TRBV6-5|.|TRBJ2-7|.
CASSLPQGPYEQYF
TGTGCCAGCAGTTTGCCTCAGGGTCCCTACGAGCAGTACTTC
>14|TRBV5-5|few|TRBJ1-4|.
CASSLVGNGEKLFF
TGTGCCAGCAGCTTGGTAGGGAACGGTGAAAAACTGTTTTTT
>14|TRBV20-1|.|TRBJ2-1|.
CSAREGSSHNEQFF
TGCAGTGCTAGAGAGGGTAGCTCCCACAATGAGCAGTTCTTC
>15|TRBV7-9|.|TRBJ2-1|.
CASSGGGPNYNEQFF
TGTGCCAGCAGTGGTGGGGGGCCGAATTACAATGAGCAGTTCTTC
>15|TRBV7-6|few|TRBJ1-6|TRBD1
CASSTRQGAGSPLHF
TGTGCCAGCAGCACGCGACAGGGGGCAGGTTCACCCCTCCACTTT
>16|TRBV11-3|.|TRBJ2-1|TRBD2
CASSPTSGGDYSEQFF
TGTGCCAGCAGCCCAACTAGCGGGGGAGACTACAGTGAGCAGTTCTTC
>18|TRBV28|.|TRBJ2-5|TRBD2
CASSFPSRTSGATKTQYF
TGTGCCAGCAGTTTTCCGAGCCGGACTAGCGGGGCGACGAAGACCCAGTACTTC
>15|TRBV5-1|many|TRBJ1-6|TRBD1
CASSLDTGGLTPLHF
TGCGCCAGCAGCTTGGATACAGGGGGCCTCACACCCCTCCACTTT
>17|TRBV27|.|TRBJ2-7|.
CASSPAADYYLSYEQYF
TGTGCCAGCAGTCCGGCCGCGGACTACTACCTCTCCTACGAGCAGTACTTC
>13|TRBV7-2|.|TRBJ2-1|.
CASSFFGNYEQFF
TGTGCCAGCAGCTTTTTCGGGAATTATGAGCAGTTCTTC
>15|TRBV7-2|.|TRBJ2-7|.
CASSPTALASYEQYF
TGTGCCAGCAGCCCTACCGCCCTAGCGAGCTACGAGCAGTACTTC
>15|TRBV12-3/TRBV12-4|few|TRBJ2-7|.
CASSLAIGGSYEQYF
TGTGCCAGCAGTTTAGCGATTGGGGGCTCCTACGAGCAGTACTTC
>16|TRBV6-2/TRBV6-3|few|TRBJ2-1|TRBD1
CASSYFTTGVNNEQFF
TGTGCCAGCAGTTATTTCACAACAGGGGTTAACAATGAGCAGTTCTTC
>12|TRBV20-1|many|TRBJ1-1|.
CSARAQGSEAFF
TGCAGTGCTAGAGCACAGGGTAGCGAAGCTTTCTTT
>15|TRBV11-2|few|TRBJ1-4|.
CASSGYTATNEKLFF
TGTGCCAGCAGCGGCTACACAGCAACTAATGAAAAACTGTTTTTT
>20|TRBV6-2/TRBV6-3|.|TRBJ2-1|TRBD2
CATPRRGLAGGKGSYNEQFF
TGTGCCACGCCGCGGCGGGGACTAGCGGGAGGGAAGGGGTCCTACAATGAGCAGTTCTTC
>14|TRBV10-3|few|TRBJ1-5|.
CAISSPDSNQPQHF
TGTGCCATCAGTAGCCCGGACAGCAATCAGCCCCAGCATTTT
>14|TRBV20-1|few|TRBJ2-1|.
CSARQGVNYNEQFF
TGCAGTGCTAGGCAGGGCGTGAATTACAATGAGCAGTTCTTC
>15|TRBV20-1|few|TRBJ2-2|.
CSARPYLDNTGELFF
TGCAGTGCTAGACCGTACCTCGATAACACCGGGGAGCTGTTTTTT
>17|TRBV4-3|few|TRBJ2-2|TRBD2
CASSQGGPGLVPGELFF
TGCGCCAGCAGCCAAGGGGGGCCGGGACTAGTACCCGGGGAGCTGTTTTTT
>14|TRBV29-1|.|TRBJ2-1|TRBD1
CSVTDRGRVNEQFF
TGCAGCGTTACGGACAGGGGGCGGGTGAATGAGCAGTTCTTC
>13|TRBV10-3|.|TRBJ1-2|TRBD1
CAIRDRDPDGYTF
TGTGCCATCAGAGACAGGGACCCTGATGGCTACACCTTC
>17|TRBV28|few|TRBJ1-1|.
CASSLIGWAVMNTEAFF
TGTGCCAGCAGTCTCATCGGCTGGGCAGTCATGAACACTGAAGCTTTCTTT
>11|TRBV2|few|TRBJ1-6|.
CASKGNSPLHF
TGTGCCAGCAAGGGCAATTCACCCCTCCACTTT
>16|TRBV4-2|.|TRBJ2-1|TRBD2
CASSPYSLAGGGEGFF
TGTGCCAGCAGCCCCTACTCCCTAGCGGGAGGGGGTGAGGGGTTCTTC
>14|TRBV6-1|few|TRBJ1-4|.
CASSEAMVRVQLFF
TGTGCCAGCAGTGAAGCGATGGTGAGGGTTCAACTGTTTTTT
>15|TRBV2|.|TRBJ2-4|.
CASRPHGGAKNIQYF
TGTGCCAGCAGGCCCCATGGGGGAGCGAAAAACATTCAGTACTTC
>15|TRBV11-2|few|TRBJ1-3|.
CASSLGAVAGNTIYF
TGTGCCAGCAGCTTAGGAGCAGTGGCCGGGAACACCATATATTTT